One and the same sample provided the 30 T cell receptor beta chains below, sequenced in a study of shared T cell receptors in the human thymus. Assay used: immunoSEQ multiplex PCR; TCRdb lists only in-frame clones, some missing. Here the sample spans approximately 400,000 clones, 95% being singletons. Sequences were obtained from thymocytes. The origin of the receptors is a human donor.

The chain uses TRBV10-1 and TRBJ2-7, with D possibly being TRBD2 (6 bases). The CDR3 spans 14 residues. CDR1 WNHNN and CDR2 SYGVQD come from the germline V gene (reference sequence). The V and J ends lost 2 bases and 2 bases respectively, with 10 bases between them. CDR3 nucleotide sequence: TGCGCCAGCAGTGAGACTAGCAGACCCTACGAGCAGTACTTC. Residues: CASSETSRPYEQYF.

This chain links TRBV5-1 with TRBJ2-7; 9 nucleotides match TRBD1. From germline, CDR1 is SGHRS and CDR2 YFSETQ. The J segment lost 3 bases and the V segment lost 0 bases, leaving 10 bases of the junction unmatched. The CDR3 contains 17 residues. The CDR3 bases are TGCGCCAGCAGCTTGGTCTCCGGGGGACAGGGAATCTACGAGCAGTACTTC. It is translated as CASSLVSGGQGIYEQYF. Based on the CDR3 plus reference TRBV5-1 and TRBJ2-7, the full variable domain is KAGVTQTPRYLIKTRGQQVTLSCSPISGHRSVSWYQQTPGQGLQFLFEYFSETQRNKGNFPGRFSGRQFSNSRSEMNVSTLELGDSALYLCASSLVSGGQGIYEQYFGPGTRLTVT.

This clone occurred once. This CDR3 is CSADSWETQYF. The CDR3 bases are TGCAGTGCTGACTCTTGGGAGACCCAGTACTTC. This chain connects TRBV20-1 to TRBJ2-5; D unresolved. Trimming stripped 5 bases from V and 5 bases from J, with 9 bases between. Germline V CDR1 and CDR2: DFQATT, SNEGSKA (reference sequence). The CDR3 is 11 residues long.

The gene calls are TRBV11-2 and TRBJ2-2, with D possibly matching TRBD2 (7 bases). Trimming shortened V by 1 base and J by 5 bases, and 14 bases separated the two germline ends. Germline V lookup: CDR1 SGHAT, CDR2 FQNNGV. The CDR3 extends over 16 amino acids. The CDR3: CASSLVRGAGTGELFF. The CDR3, as DNA: TGTGCCAGCAGCTTAGTTCGGGGGGCTGGGACCGGGGAGCTGTTTTTT.

V usage is TRBV12-5 and J usage is TRBJ2-1; 14 bases match TRBD2. Losses at the gene ends were 1 base for V and 2 bases for J; bases not matched to a gene: 4. The CDR3 is 18 residues long. Per germline, CDR1 LGHNT and CDR2 FRNRAP. This CDR3 is CASGLGLAGGPPYNEQFF. CDR3 bases: TGTGCTAGTGGTTTGGGACTAGCGGGAGGGCCCCCCTACAATGAGCAGTTCTTC.

The CDR3 reads CASSPAKVSGIPLEFF. As DNA, the CDR3 is TGTGCCAGCAGTCCTGCGAAGGTTAGCGGTATCCCTTTGGAGTTCTTC. The chain employs TRBV27 and TRBJ2-1; the D gene is possibly TRBD2 (6 bases). The CDR3 consists of 16 residues. The V end was cut by 5 bases, the J end by 14 bases, with 28 bases between. Germline V lookup: CDR1 MNHEY, CDR2 SMNVEV (reference sequence).

The chain recombines TRBV19 with TRBJ2-7; 7 bases agree with TRBD1. Germline V gives CDR1 LNHDA, CDR2 SQIVND (reference sequence). The ends lost 6 bases at V and 0 bases at J; junction bases unmatched: 14. The CDR3 has 17 amino acids. The DNA of the CDR3 is TGTGCCAGTAGAAAAAACAGGGGAATAGTACCCTCCTACGAGCAGTACTTC. This sequence encodes CASRKNRGIVPSYEQYF.

This chain connects TRBV19 to TRBJ1-5; D possibly corresponds to TRBD1 (6 bases). With 6 bases removed from V and 0 bases from J, the gap between germline ends came to 15 bases. The CDR3 has 16 amino acids. Germline V gives CDR1 LNHDA, CDR2 SQIVND (reference sequence). CDR3 residues: CASRWGPVDSNQPQHF. The CDR3 nucleotides read TGTGCCAGTAGATGGGGGCCCGTAGATAGCAATCAGCCCCAGCATTTT.

The V and J genes are TRBV30 and TRBJ1-2; D is perhaps TRBD1 (5 bases). Trimming pared 4 bases from V and 8 bases from J, leaving 14 bases between. CDR1 and CDR2 from the germline V gene are GTSNPN and SVGIG (reference sequence). This CDR3 contains 12 residues. CDR3: CAWNRAGRGYTF. The CDR3 DNA sequence: TGTGCCTGGAATCGGGCAGGGAGGGGCTACACCTTC.

The genes are TRBV28 and TRBJ2-1, with 7 bases fitting TRBD2. Germline lookup yields CDR1 MDHEN and CDR2 SYDVKM. The V segment lost 6 bases and the J segment 5 bases; nucleotides outside the gene matches: 19. The CDR3 covers 18 residues. DNA of the CDR3: TGTGCCAGCAGGCCCCCCAGGGACTCACGGGAGGCGAACAATGAGCAGTTCTTC. It is translated as CASRPPRDSREANNEQFF.

DNA for the CDR3: TGCGCCAGCAGTGAGTATGGCACGTATCAGCCCCAGCATTTT. Amino acids: CASSEYGTYQPQHF. The V call is TRBV10-1, the J call TRBJ1-5; unclear D gene. This CDR3 region has 14 residues. The germline V and J ends were trimmed by 1 base and 5 bases, with 9 bases remaining between them. Per germline, CDR1 WNHNN and CDR2 SYGVQD (reference sequence).

This clone was seen once. The rearrangement links TRBV6-1 to TRBJ1-5; 7 nucleotides agree with TRBD1. J gave up 0 bases and V 11 bases, and 7 bases lay outside the gene matches. The length of the CDR3 is 14 residues. The germline CDR1 and CDR2 sequences are MNHNS and SASEGT. CDR3 in amino acids: CAGGGPYSNQPQHF. The CDR3, as DNA: TGTGCCGGAGGGGGCCCTTATAGCAATCAGCCCCAGCATTTT.

The gene calls are TRBV28 and TRBJ2-5; 8 bases line up with TRBD2. CDR1 and CDR2 (germline): MDHEN, SYDVKM. This CDR3 spans 17 amino acids. With V trimmed by 5 bases and J by 2 bases, 13 bases remained unmatched. DNA of the CDR3: TGTGCCAGCAGTGGGGGGTATGGCGGGAGGAAACAAGAGACCCAGTACTTC. Amino acids: CASSGGYGGRKQETQYF.

The genes are TRBV11-3 and TRBJ2-1; unclear D gene. Germline V lookup: CDR1 SGHNT, CDR2 YENEEA. CDR3 length: 15 residues. V gave up 2 bases and J gave up 0 bases, with 8 bases separating them. In DNA form, the CDR3 reads TGTGCCAGCAGCTTATTGGCGGTCTCCTACAATGAGCAGTTCTTC. Translated, it gives CASSLLAVSYNEQFF.

The CDR3 DNA reads as TGTGCCAGCAGCTTAGGGAGCCGGGGCGAGTGGGAGCAGTACTTC. Encoded protein: CASSLGSRGEWEQYF. This chain connects TRBV7-2 to TRBJ2-7; D could derive from TRBD1 or TRBD2 (5 bases each). Trimming took off 1 base at V and 7 bases at J, with 17 bases between the two ends. The length of the CDR3 is 15 residues. CDR1 is SGHTA and CDR2 is FQGNSA in the germline V gene.

V and J are TRBV10-3 and TRBJ2-7, with 9 bases matching TRBD1. J was trimmed by 1 base and V by 5 bases; bases with no gene match: 3. The CDR3 contains 14 residues. From germline, CDR1 is ENHRY and CDR2 SYGVKD. The CDR3 is CAISNGTGSYEQYF. CDR3 sequence (DNA): TGTGCCATCAGTAACGGGACAGGGTCCTACGAGCAGTACTTC.

The chain combines TRBV7-9 with TRBJ2-5; D remains unclear. Germline CDR1 and CDR2: SEHNR and FQNEAQ (reference sequence). The CDR3 is 16 residues long. The V gene lost 1 base and the J gene lost 2 bases, with 14 bases spanning the gap. The CDR3 bases are TGTGCCAGCAGCTTAGGCGATAGAGAACTTCAAGAGACCCAGTACTTC. Translated, it gives CASSLGDRELQETQYF.

The chain uses TRBV5-1 and TRBJ2-2; TRBD1 matches 8 bases. With V trimmed by 1 base and J by 5 bases, 16 bases remained unmatched. The CDR3 totals 19 residues. The germline V gene has CDR1 SGHRS and CDR2 YFSETQ. DNA of the CDR3: TGCGCCAGCAGCTTGAGGCAGGGGGCCCCTCTCCGCCCAACCGGGGAGCTGTTTTTT. It is translated as CASSLRQGAPLRPTGELFF.

The chain carries TRBV5-5 and TRBJ1-5; D possibly corresponds to TRBD1 (5 bases). With 4 bases removed from V and 6 bases from J, the gap between germline ends came to 14 bases. CDR3 length: 14 residues. Germline V gene sequence: CDR1 SGHKS, CDR2 YYEKEE (reference sequence). The CDR3 region has the DNA TGTGCCAGCAGCGGGATAAACGGGACTCAGCCCCAGCATTTT. Translated: CASSGINGTQPQHF. The variable domain in full, completed from reference TRBV5-5 and TRBJ1-5, reads DAGVTQSPTHLIKTRGQQVTLRCSPISGHKSVSWYQQVLGQGPQFIFQYYEKEERGRGNFPDRFSARQFPNYSSELNVNALLLGDSALYLCASSGINGTQPQHFGDGTRLSIL.

The chain carries TRBV5-1 and TRBJ2-1; 7 bases match TRBD1. The germline V gene encodes CDR1 SGHRS and CDR2 YFSETQ. V trimming: 4 bases; J trimming: 5 bases; junction bases outside the gene matches: 12. The CDR3 is made up of 16 amino acids. The CDR3 DNA is TGCGCCAGCAGCCCTCACCGGACAGGAAAGGACAATGAGCAGTTCTTC. Protein product: CASSPHRTGKDNEQFF.

The chain has TRBV15 and TRBJ2-1; the D gene could be TRBD1 or TRBD2 (6 bases each). Trimming took 5 bases from V and 2 from J, leaving 16 bases between them. Germline V gene lookup returns CDR1 LNHNV and CDR2 YYDKDF (reference sequence). This CDR3 spans 16 amino acids. CDR3 region: CATSSGGRAPYNEQFF. CDR3 coding DNA: TGTGCCACCAGCTCTGGGGGGCGGGCCCCCTACAATGAGCAGTTCTTC.

This clone was seen more than once but under ten times. V and J are TRBV2 and TRBJ1-2; possibly TRBD1 for D (5 bases). Germline V gene sequence: CDR1 SNHLY, CDR2 FYNNEI. CDR3 size: 12 residues. V dropped 2 bases and J dropped 6 bases, with 7 bases sitting between them. The CDR3 loop is CASSERGDGYTF. DNA for the CDR3: TGTGCCAGCAGTGAAAGGGGTGATGGCTACACCTTC.

The chain has TRBV7-3 and TRBJ2-3; D may be TRBD2 (6 bases). With 1 base removed from V and 0 bases from J, the gap between germline ends came to 17 bases. The CDR3 consists of 18 residues. Germline V lookup: CDR1 SGHTA, CDR2 FQGTGA. CDR3 loop: CASSLIGLAEGSTDTQYF. The CDR3 bases are TGTGCCAGCAGCTTAATCGGTTTAGCGGAAGGGAGCACAGATACGCAGTATTTT.

The chain has TRBV10-1 and TRBJ2-3, with 7 bases aligning to TRBD1. The CDR3 consists of 13 residues. The J segment lost 2 bases and the V segment lost 8 bases, leaving 4 bases of the junction unmatched. Germline CDR1 reads WNHNN; CDR2 reads SYGVQD (reference sequence). As DNA, the CDR3 is TGCGCCAGCTTGGGACAGACCACAGATACGCAGTATTTT. It translates to CASLGQTTDTQYF.

This clone has only one observation. V gene TRBV7-8 combines with J gene TRBJ2-5, with 12 bases lining up with TRBD2. Germline V CDR1 and CDR2: SGHVS, FQNEAQ. After removal of 3 bases from V and 2 bases from J, the junction contained 7 bases not matched to a gene. The CDR3 totals 17 residues. The CDR3 reads CASSLGLAGVLQETQYF. The DNA of the CDR3 is TGTGCCAGCAGCTTGGGACTAGCGGGCGTATTACAAGAGACCCAGTACTTC.

This chain links TRBV6-5 with TRBJ1-1; tentatively, D is TRBD1 (5 bases). Trimming took 6 bases from V and 0 from J, leaving 14 bases between them. Germline V lookup: CDR1 MNHEY, CDR2 SVGAGI. The CDR3 sequence is 15 residues long. CDR3 nucleotides: TGTGCCAGCAGAGCCCGACAGCTGATGAACACTGAAGCTTTCTTT. This encodes CASRARQLMNTEAFF.

The rearrangement uses TRBV9 and TRBJ2-2, with 16 nucleotides matching TRBD2. The germline gives CDR1 SGDLS, CDR2 YYNGEE. The CDR3 is made up of 22 amino acids. The ends lost 4 bases at V and 5 bases at J; junction bases unmatched: 20. CDR3 DNA: TGTGCCAGCAGCCAAACACCGGGACTAGCGGGAGGGCCGTCCAAGGGAACCGGGGAGCTGTTTTTT. Protein: CASSQTPGLAGGPSKGTGELFF.

The rearrangement uses TRBV28 and TRBJ2-7, with D possibly being TRBD2 (6 bases). The CDR3 runs to 14 residues. Trimming removed 3 bases from V and 2 bases from J, with 11 bases in between. Germline CDR1 MDHEN, CDR2 SYDVKM. CDR3 DNA sequence: TGTGCCAGCAGTTTTAGCGGAGGGCCCTACGAGCAGTACTTC. Amino acid sequence: CASSFSGGPYEQYF.

The chain's CDR3 is CASSYSRQMNTEAFF. CDR3 in DNA: TGTGCCAGCAGTTACTCGCGGCAGATGAACACTGAAGCTTTCTTT. This chain connects TRBV6-5 to TRBJ1-1, with D uncertain. Trimming removed 0 bases at V and 0 bases at J, with 8 bases between. This CDR3 is built from 15 residues. Germline CDR1 and CDR2: MNHEY and SVGAGI.

The chain joins TRBV25-1 to TRBJ2-7, with no clear D. Germline CDR1 is MGHDK and CDR2 is SYGVNS. The CDR3 has 14 amino acids. Trimming removed 5 bases from V and 1 base from J, with 12 bases in between. CDR3 loop: CASSRHIRSYEQYF. CDR3 nucleotide sequence: TGTGCCAGCAGTCGACACATTAGATCCTACGAGCAGTACTTC.